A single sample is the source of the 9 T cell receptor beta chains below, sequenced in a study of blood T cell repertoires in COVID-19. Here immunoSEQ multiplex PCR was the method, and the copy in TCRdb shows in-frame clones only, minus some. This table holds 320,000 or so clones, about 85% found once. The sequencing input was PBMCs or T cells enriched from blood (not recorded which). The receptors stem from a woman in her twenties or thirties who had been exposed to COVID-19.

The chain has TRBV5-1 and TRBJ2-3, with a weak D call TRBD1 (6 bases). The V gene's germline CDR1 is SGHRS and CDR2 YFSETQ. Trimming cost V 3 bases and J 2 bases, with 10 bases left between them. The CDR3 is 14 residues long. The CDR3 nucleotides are TGCGCCAGCAGCTGGGGGCTGGACACAGATACGCAGTATTTT. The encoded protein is CASSWGLDTDTQYF.

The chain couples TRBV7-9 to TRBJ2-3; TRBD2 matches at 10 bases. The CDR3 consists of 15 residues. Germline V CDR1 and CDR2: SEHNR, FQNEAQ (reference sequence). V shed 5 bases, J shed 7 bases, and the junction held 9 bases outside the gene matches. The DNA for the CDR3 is TGTGCCAGCAGCCCCTCAGCGGGAGGGCCGAATACGCAGTATTTT. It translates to CASSPSAGGPNTQYF.

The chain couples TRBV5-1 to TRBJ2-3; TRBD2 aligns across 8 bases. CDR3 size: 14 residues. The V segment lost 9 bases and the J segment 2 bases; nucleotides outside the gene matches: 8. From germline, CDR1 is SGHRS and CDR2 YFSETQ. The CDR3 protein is CAISAGETTDTQYF. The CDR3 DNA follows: TGCGCCATTTCAGCGGGGGAGACCACAGATACGCAGTATTTT.

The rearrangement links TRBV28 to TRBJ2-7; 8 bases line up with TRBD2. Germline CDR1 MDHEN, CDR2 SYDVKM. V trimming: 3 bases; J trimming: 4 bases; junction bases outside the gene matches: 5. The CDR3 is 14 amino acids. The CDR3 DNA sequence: TGTGCCAGCAGTTTGCAGCGGGAGCAGTACGAGCAGTACTTC. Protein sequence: CASSLQREQYEQYF.

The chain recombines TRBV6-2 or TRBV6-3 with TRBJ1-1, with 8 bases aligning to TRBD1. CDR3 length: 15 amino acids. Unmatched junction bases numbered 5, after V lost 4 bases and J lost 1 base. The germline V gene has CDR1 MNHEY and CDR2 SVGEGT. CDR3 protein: CASSFRGHGNTEAFF. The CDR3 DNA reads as TGTGCCAGCAGTTTCAGGGGGCACGGGAACACTGAAGCTTTCTTT.

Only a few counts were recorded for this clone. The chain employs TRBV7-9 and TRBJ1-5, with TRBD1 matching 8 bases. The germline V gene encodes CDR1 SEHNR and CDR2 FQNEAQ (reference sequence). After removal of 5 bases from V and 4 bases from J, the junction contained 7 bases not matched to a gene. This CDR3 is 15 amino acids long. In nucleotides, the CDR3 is TGTGCCAGCAGCCCCGATGGACAGGGAAATCAGCCCCAGCATTTT. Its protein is CASSPDGQGNQPQHF.

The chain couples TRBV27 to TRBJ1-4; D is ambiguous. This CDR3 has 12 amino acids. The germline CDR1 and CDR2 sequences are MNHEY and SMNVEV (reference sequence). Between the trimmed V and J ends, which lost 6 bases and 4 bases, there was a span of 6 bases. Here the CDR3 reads CASSQRNEKLFF. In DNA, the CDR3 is TGTGCCAGCAGCCAGCGTAATGAAAAACTGTTTTTT.

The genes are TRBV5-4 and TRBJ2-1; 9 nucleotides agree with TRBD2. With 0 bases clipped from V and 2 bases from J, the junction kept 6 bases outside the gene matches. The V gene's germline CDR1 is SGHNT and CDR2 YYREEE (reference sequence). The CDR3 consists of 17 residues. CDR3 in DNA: TGTGCCAGCAGCTTGGGGCGAGGCGGGGGGGCCTACAATGAGCAGTTCTTC. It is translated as CASSLGRGGGAYNEQFF.

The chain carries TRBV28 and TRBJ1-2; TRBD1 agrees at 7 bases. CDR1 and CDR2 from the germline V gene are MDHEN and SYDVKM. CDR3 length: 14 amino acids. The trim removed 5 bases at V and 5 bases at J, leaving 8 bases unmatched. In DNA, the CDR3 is TGTGCCAGCAGTCCTCCGACAGGGTGGTATGGCTACACCTTC. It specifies CASSPPTGWYGYTF.